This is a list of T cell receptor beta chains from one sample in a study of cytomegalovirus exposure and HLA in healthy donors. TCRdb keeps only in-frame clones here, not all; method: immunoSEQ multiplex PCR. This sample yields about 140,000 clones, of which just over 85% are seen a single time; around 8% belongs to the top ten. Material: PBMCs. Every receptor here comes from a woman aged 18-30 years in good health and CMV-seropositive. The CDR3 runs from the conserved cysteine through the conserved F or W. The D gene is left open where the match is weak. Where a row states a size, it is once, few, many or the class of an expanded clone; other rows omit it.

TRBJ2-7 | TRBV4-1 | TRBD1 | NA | CASSQDAGQGINEQYF | TGCGCCAGCAGCCAGGATGCGGGACAGGGGATCAACGAGCAGTACTTC
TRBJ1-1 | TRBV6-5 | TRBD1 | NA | CASSYQGDTEAFF | TGTGCCAGCAGTTATCAGGGGGACACTGAAGCTTTCTTT
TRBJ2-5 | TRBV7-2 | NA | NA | CASSLAASNQETQYF | TGTGCCAGCAGCTTAGCTGCGTCTAATCAAGAGACCCAGTACTTC
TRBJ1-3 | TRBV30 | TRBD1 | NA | CAWSKGAAGNTIYF | TGTGCCTGGAGTAAGGGGGCGGCAGGAAACACCATATATTTT
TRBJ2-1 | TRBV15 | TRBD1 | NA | CATSSLGQTYNEQFF | TGTGCCACCAGCAGTTTGGGACAGACCTACAATGAGCAGTTCTTC
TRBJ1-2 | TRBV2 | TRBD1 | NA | CASSGQGRSGYTF | TGTGCCAGCAGTGGACAGGGTAGGTCTGGCTACACCTTC
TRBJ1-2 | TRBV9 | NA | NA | CASSALLPGYGYTF | TGTGCCAGCAGCGCCTTACTCCCGGGGTATGGCTACACCTTC
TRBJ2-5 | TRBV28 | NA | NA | CATVGGPETQYF | TGTGCCACCGTGGGGGGTCCAGAGACCCAGTACTTC
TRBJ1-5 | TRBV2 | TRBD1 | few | CASRHLGTGVVNQPQHF | TGTGCCAGCAGACATTTGGGGACAGGGGTCGTTAATCAGCCCCAGCATTTT
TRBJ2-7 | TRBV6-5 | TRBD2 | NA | CASSYTSGGYEQYF | TGTGCCAGCAGTTACACTAGCGGGGGCTACGAGCAGTACTTC
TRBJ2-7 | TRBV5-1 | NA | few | CASSLGPEQYF | TGCGCCAGCAGCTTGGGGCCCGAGCAGTACTTC
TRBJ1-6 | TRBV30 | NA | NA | CAWSVSGGSYNSPLHF | TGTGCCTGGAGTGTAAGCGGGGGATCCTATAATTCACCCCTCCACTTT
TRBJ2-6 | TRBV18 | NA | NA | CASSPVGSGTGANVLTF | TGTGCCAGCTCACCCGTCGGATCCGGGACTGGGGCCAACGTCCTGACTTTC
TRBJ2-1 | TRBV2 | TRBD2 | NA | CASSEPGGGLTSGYNEQFF | TGTGCCAGCAGTGAACCGGGAGGGGGCTTGACTAGCGGTTACAATGAGCAGTTCTTC
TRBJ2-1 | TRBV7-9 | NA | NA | CASSSQGSYNEQFF | TGTGCCAGCAGCTCCCAGGGGTCCTACAATGAGCAGTTCTTC
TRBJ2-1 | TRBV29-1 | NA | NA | CSGGTQHNEQFF | TGCAGCGGCGGGACTCAACACAATGAGCAGTTCTTC
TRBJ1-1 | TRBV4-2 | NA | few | CASSRGEGAFF | TGTGCCAGCAGCCGAGGGGAGGGAGCTTTCTTT
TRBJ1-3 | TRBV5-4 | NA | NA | CASSFGGDPGNTIYF | TGTGCCAGCAGCTTCGGGGGGGACCCTGGAAACACCATATATTTT
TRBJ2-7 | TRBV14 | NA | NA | CASSQNGQRGIFSYEQYF | TGTGCCAGCAGCCAAAACGGGCAGAGGGGGATCTTTTCCTACGAGCAGTACTTC
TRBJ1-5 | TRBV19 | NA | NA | CASSAEGGWSNQPQHF | TGTGCCAGTAGTGCCGAGGGAGGTTGGAGCAATCAGCCCCAGCATTTT
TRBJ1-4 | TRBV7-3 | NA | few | CASSLDVGEKLFF | TGTGCCAGCAGCTTAGACGTCGGGGAGAAACTGTTTTTT
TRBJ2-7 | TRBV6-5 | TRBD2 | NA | CASSYRAGGVREQYF | TGTGCCAGCAGTTACAGAGCGGGAGGGGTGCGGGAGCAGTACTTC
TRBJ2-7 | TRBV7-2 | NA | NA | CASSLVPGYEQYF | TGTGCCAGCAGCTTAGTACCGGGGTACGAGCAGTACTTC
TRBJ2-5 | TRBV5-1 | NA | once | CASSLQGYQETQYF | TGCGCCAGCAGCTTACAGGGTTATCAAGAGACCCAGTACTTC
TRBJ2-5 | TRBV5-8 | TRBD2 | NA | CASSLGLAEQETQYF | TGTGCCAGCAGCTTGGGACTAGCGGAGCAAGAGACCCAGTACTTC
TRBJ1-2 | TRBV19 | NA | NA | CASSEVAGGPYGYTF | TGTGCCAGTAGTGAGGTAGCAGGAGGACCCTATGGCTACACCTTC
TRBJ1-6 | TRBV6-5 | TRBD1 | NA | CASSYGDRAKYSPLHF | TGTGCCAGCAGTTACGGTGACAGGGCCAAATATTCACCCCTCCACTTT
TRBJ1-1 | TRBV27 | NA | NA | CASSLSWLGGTEAFF | TGTGCCAGCAGTTTATCGTGGTTAGGGGGCACTGAAGCTTTCTTT
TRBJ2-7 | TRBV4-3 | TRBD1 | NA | CASGTGQLYREQYF | TGCGCCAGCGGGACAGGGCAGCTTTACCGCGAGCAGTACTTC
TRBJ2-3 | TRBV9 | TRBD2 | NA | CASGLAGTDTQYF | TGTGCCAGCGGACTAGCGGGTACAGATACGCAGTATTTT
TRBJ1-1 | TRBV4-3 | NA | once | CASSQDRALNTEAFF | TGCGCCAGCAGCCAAGACAGGGCCTTGAACACTGAAGCTTTCTTT
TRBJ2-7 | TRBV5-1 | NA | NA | CASSYTSPLGEQYF | TGCGCCAGCAGCTATACTAGTCCCCTCGGCGAGCAGTACTTC
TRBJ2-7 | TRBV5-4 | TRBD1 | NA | CASRLDRSEQYF | TGTGCCAGCAGACTGGACAGGTCCGAGCAGTACTTC
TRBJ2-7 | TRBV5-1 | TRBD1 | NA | CASSLFMGQGEDEQYF | TGCGCCAGCAGCTTGTTTATGGGACAGGGGGAAGATGAGCAGTACTTC
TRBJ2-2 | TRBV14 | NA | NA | CASSQVTGRTGELFF | TGTGCCAGCAGCCAAGTTACAGGGCGCACCGGGGAGCTGTTTTTT
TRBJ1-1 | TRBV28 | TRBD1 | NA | CASSLQGKNTEAFF | TGTGCCAGCAGCCTACAGGGGAAAAACACTGAAGCTTTCTTT
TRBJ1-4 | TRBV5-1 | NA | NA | CASTVTGARGEKLFF | TGCGCCAGCACGGTGACCGGGGCCAGGGGTGAAAAACTGTTTTTT
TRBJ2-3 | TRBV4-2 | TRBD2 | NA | CASSQEGTSPQDTQYF | TGTGCCAGCAGCCAAGAGGGGACTAGCCCTCAAGATACGCAGTATTTT
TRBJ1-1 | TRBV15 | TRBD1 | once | CATSSLTLQGGAFF | TGTGCCACCAGCAGCCTTACACTACAGGGGGGAGCTTTCTTT
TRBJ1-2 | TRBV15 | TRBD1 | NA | CATSSIRDRPYTF | TGTGCCACCAGCAGTATCCGGGACAGACCGTACACCTTC
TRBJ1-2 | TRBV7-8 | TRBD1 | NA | CASSDLPGQGILGFAF | TGTGCCAGCAGCGACCTTCCGGGACAGGGGATATTGGGATTCGCCTTC
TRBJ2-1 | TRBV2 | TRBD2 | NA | CASGYSGGINEQFF | TGTGCCAGCGGATATAGCGGGGGGATCAATGAGCAGTTCTTC
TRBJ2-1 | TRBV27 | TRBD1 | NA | CASSKWDRGLSEQFF | TGTGCCAGCAGTAAATGGGACAGGGGGTTAAGTGAGCAGTTCTTC
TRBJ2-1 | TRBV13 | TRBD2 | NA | CASSIPSGGYNEQFF | TGTGCCAGCAGCATCCCTAGCGGGGGCTACAATGAGCAGTTCTTC
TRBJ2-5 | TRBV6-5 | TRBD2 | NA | CASSYSRLAGGETQYF | TGTGCCAGCAGTTACTCGAGACTAGCGGGAGGAGAGACCCAGTACTTC
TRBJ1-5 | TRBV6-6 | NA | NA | CASSRGDSNQPQHF | TGTGCCAGCAGCCGGGGAGATAGCAATCAGCCCCAGCATTTT
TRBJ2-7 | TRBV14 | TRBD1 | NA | CASSQDIGTGSYEQYF | TGTGCCAGCAGCCAAGATATCGGGACAGGCTCCTACGAGCAGTACTTC
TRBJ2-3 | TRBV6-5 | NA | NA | CASSYGGRTDTQYF | TGTGCCAGCAGTTACGGGGGCAGAACAGATACGCAGTATTTT
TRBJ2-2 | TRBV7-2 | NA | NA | CASSLGGLGGNTGELFF | TGTGCCAGCAGCTTAGGAGGGCTGGGCGGGAACACCGGGGAGCTGTTTTTT
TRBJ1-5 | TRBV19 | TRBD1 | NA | CASSMTGVGQPQHF | TGTGCCAGTAGTATGACAGGGGTGGGTCAGCCCCAGCATTTT